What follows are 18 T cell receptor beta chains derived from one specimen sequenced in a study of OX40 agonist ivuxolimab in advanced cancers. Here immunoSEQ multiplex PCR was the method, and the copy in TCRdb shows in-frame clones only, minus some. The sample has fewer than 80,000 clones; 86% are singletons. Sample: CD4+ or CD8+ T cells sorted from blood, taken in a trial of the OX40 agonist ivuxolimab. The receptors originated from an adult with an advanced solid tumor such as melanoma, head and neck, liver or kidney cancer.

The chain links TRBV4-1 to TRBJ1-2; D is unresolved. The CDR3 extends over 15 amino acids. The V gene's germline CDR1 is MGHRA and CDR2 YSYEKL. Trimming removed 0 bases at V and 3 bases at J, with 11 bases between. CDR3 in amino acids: CASSQDEWDYYGYTF. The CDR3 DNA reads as TGCGCCAGCAGCCAAGATGAGTGGGATTACTATGGCTACACCTTC.

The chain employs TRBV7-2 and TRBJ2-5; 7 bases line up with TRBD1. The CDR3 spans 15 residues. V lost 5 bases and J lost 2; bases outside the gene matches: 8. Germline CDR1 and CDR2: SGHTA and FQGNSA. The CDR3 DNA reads TGTGCCAGCAGCCCAAGGACAGGCACTCAAGAGACCCAGTACTTC. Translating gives CASSPRTGTQETQYF.

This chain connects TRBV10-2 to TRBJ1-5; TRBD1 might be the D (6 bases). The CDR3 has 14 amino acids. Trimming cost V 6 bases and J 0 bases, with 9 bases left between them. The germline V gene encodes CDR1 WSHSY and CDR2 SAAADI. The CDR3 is CASSTGFSNQPQHF. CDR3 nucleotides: TGCGCCAGCAGCACAGGGTTTAGCAATCAGCCCCAGCATTTT.

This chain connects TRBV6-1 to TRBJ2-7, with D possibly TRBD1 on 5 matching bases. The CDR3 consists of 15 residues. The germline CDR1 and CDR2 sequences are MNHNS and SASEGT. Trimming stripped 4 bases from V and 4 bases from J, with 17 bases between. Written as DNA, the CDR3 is TGTGCCAGCAGTGGATCCGACAGAACCCGGTACGAGCAGTACTTC. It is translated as CASSGSDRTRYEQYF.

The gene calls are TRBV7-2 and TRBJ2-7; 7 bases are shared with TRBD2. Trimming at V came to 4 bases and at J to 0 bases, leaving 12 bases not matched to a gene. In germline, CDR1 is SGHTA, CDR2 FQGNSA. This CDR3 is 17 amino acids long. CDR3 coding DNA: TGTGCCAGCAGCTCCCGGGGCGGGGGTGTCAGCTCCTACGAGCAGTACTTC. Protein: CASSSRGGGVSSYEQYF.

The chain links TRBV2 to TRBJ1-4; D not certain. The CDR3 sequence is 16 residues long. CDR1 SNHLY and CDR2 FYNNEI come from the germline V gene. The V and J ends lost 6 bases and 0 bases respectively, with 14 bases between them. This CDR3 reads CASRAWAIATNEKLFF. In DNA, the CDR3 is TGTGCCAGCAGGGCCTGGGCGATTGCAACTAATGAAAAACTGTTTTTT.

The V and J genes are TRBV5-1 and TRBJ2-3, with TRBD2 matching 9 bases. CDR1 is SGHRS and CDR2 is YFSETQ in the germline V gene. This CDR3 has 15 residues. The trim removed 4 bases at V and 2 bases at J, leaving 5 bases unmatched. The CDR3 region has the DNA TGCGCCAGCAGCGCCCTAGCGGGGCTCACAGATACGCAGTATTTT. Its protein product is CASSALAGLTDTQYF.

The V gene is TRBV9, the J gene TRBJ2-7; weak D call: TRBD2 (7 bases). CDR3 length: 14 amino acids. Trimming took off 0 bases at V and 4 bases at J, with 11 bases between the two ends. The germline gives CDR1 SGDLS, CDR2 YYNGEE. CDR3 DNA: TGTGCCAGCAGCGTAGCGGGGAGGGGGTACGAGCAGTACTTC. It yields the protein CASSVAGRGYEQYF.

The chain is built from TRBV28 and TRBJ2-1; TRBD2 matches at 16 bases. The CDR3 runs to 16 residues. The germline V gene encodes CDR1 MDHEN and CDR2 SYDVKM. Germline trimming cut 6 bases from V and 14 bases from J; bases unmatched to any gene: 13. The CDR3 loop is CASSPSGTSGRGEEFF. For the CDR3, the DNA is TGTGCCAGCAGCCCCTCCGGGACTAGCGGGAGGGGGGAGGAGTTCTTC.

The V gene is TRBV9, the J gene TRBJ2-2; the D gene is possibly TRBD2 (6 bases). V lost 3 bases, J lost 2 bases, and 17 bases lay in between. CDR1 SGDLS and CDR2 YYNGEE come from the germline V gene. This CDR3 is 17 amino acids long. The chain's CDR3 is CASSAPLPGVNTGELFF. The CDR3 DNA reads TGTGCCAGCAGCGCCCCACTTCCGGGAGTTAACACCGGGGAGCTGTTTTTT. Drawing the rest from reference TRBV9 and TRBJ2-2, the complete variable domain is DSGVTQTPKHLITATGQRVTLRCSPRSGDLSVYWYQQSLDQGLQFLIQYYNGEERAKGNILERFSAQQFPDLHSELNLSSLELGDSALYFCASSAPLPGVNTGELFFGEGSRLTVL.

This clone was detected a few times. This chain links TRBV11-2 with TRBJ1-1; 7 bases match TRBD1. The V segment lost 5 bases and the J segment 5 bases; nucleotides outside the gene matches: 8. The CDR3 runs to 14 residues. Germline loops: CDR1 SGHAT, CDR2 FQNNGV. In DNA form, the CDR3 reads TGTGCCAGCAGCCCTCGACAGGGCTGGACTGAAGCTTTCTTT. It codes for CASSPRQGWTEAFF. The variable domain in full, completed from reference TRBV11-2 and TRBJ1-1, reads EAGVAQSPRYKIIEKRQSVAFWCNPISGHATLYWYQQILGQGPKLLIQFQNNGVVDDSQLPKDRFSAERLKGVDSTLKIQPAKLEDSAVYLCASSPRQGWTEAFFGQGTRLTVV.

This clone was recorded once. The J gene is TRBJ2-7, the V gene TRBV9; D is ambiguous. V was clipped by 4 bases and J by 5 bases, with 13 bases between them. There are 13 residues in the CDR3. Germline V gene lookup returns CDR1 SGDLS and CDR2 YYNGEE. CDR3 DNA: TGTGCCAGCAGCCCCTCCCCTACGGACGAGCAGTACTTC. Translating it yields CASSPSPTDEQYF.

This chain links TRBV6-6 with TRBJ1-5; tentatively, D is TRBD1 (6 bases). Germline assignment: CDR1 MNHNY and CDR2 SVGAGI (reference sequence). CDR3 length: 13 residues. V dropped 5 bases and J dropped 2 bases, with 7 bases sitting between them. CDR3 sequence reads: CASSRQGNQPQHF. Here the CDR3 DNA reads TGTGCCAGCAGTCGACAGGGCAATCAGCCCCAGCATTTT.

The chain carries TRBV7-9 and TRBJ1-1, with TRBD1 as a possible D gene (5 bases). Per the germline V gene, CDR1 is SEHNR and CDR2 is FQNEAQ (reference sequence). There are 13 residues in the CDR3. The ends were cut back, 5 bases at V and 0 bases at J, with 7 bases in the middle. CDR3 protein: CASSQQVNTEAFF. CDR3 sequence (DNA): TGTGCCAGCAGCCAACAGGTGAACACTGAAGCTTTCTTT.

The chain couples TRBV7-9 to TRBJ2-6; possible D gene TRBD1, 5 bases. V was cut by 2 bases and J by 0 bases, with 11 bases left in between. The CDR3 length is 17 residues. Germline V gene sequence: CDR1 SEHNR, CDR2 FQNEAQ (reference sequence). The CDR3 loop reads CASSLQGTNSGANVLTF. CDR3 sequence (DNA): TGTGCCAGCAGCTTACAGGGTACAAACTCTGGGGCCAACGTCCTGACTTTC.

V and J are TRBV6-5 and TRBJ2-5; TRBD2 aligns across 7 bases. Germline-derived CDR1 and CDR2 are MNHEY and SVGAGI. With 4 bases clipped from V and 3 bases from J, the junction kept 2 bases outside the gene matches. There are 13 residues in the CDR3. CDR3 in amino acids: CASSSAGEETQYF. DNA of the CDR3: TGTGCCAGCAGTTCTGCGGGAGAAGAGACCCAGTACTTC.

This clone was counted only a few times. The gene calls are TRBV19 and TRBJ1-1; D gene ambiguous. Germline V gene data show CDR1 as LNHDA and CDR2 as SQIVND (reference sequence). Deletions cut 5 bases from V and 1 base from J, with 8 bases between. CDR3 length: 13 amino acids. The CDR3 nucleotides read TGTGCCAGTAGTTTCTCACCGAACACTGAAGCTTTCTTT. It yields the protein CASSFSPNTEAFF.

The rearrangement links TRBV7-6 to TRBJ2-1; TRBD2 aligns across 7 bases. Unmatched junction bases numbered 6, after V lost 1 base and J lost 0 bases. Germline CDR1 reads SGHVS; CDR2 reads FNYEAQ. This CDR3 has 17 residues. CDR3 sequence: CASSLVTSASSYNEQFF. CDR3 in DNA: TGTGCCAGCAGCTTAGTTACTAGCGCGAGCTCCTACAATGAGCAGTTCTTC.